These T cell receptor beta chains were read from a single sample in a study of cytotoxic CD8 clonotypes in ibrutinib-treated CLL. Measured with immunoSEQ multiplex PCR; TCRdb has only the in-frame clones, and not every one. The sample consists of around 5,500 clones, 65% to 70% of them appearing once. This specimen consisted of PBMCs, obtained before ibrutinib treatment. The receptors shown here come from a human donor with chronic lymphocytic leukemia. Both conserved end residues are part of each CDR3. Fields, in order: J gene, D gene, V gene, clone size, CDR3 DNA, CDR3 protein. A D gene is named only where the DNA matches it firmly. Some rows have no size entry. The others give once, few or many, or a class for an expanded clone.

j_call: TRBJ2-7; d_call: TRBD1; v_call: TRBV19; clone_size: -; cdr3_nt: TGTGCCAGTAGTATCGCGGGACAGGGCTTATACGAGCAGTACTTC; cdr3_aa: CASSIAGQGLYEQYF
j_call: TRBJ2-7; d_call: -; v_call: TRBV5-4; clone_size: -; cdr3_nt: TGTGCCAGCGCGAAGCGGGCCCCTATCCGGGGGAGCTCCTACGAGCAGTACTTC; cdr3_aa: CASAKRAPIRGSSYEQYF
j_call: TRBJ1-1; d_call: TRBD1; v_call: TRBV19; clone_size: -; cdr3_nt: TGTGCCAGTAGTAGCGACAGGGACACTGAAGCTTTCTTT; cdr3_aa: CASSSDRDTEAFF
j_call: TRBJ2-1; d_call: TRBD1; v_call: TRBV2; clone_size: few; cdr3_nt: TGTGCCAGCAGCGGGGCCCGGGACAGGGATGCGAATGAGCAGTTCTTC; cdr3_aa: CASSGARDRDANEQFF
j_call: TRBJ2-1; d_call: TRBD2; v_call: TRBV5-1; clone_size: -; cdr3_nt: TGCGCCAGCAGCTTGAGTTCTAGCGGGGTCGGAAATGAGCAGTTCTTC; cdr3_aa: CASSLSSSGVGNEQFF
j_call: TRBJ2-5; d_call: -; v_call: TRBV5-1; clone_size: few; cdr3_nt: TGCGCCAGCAGCTTGGCAGGGACGGAGACCCAGTACTTC; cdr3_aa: CASSLAGTETQYF
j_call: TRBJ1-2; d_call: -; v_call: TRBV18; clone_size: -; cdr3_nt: TGTGCCAGCTCACCTGAAATGGGCGACGGCTACACCTTC; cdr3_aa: CASSPEMGDGYTF
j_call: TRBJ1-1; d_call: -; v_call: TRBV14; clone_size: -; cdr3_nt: TGTGCCAGCAGCCAAGATCTCAGGAACACTGAAGCTTTCTTT; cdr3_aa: CASSQDLRNTEAFF
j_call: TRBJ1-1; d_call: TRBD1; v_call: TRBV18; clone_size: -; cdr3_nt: TGTGCCAGCTCCTCGACAGGGGGCAAGTCGGGCACTGAAGCTTTCTTT; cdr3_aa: CASSSTGGKSGTEAFF
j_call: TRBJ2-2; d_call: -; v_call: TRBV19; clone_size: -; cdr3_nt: TGTGCCAGTAGTATAGACGACAGGATGCAGGAGCTGTTTTTT; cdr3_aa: CASSIDDRMQELFF
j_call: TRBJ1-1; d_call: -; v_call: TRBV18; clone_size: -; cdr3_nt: TGTGCCAGCTCACCCGACTTCACTACTGAAGCTTTCTTT; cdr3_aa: CASSPDFTTEAFF
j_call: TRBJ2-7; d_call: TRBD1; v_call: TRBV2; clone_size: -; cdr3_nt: TGTGCCAGCATCAACTCCGGGACAGGGCCCTACGAGCAGTACTTC; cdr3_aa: CASINSGTGPYEQYF
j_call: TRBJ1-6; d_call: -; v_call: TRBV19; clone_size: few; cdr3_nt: TGTGCCAGTAGTATCGGGGGGGCGAATTCACCCCTCCACTTT; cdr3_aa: CASSIGGANSPLHF
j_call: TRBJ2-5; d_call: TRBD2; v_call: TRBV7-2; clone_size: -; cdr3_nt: TGTGCCAGCAGCTTAGTGACTAGCGGGGGGCCCAGACAAGAGACCCAGTACTTC; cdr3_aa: CASSLVTSGGPRQETQYF
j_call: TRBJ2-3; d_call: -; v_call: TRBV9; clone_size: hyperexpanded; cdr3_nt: TGTGCCAGCAGCGTAGCGGCTCAACCGCGAGATACGCAGTATTTT; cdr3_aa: CASSVAAQPRDTQYF
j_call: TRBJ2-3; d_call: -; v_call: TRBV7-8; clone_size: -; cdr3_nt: TGTGCCAGCAGCTTAGCGGGGGCCACAGATACGCAGTATTTT; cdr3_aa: CASSLAGATDTQYF
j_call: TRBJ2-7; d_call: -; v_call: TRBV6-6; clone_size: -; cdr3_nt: TGTGCCAGCAGTTACACGACTGCAAGCCACGAGCAGTACTTC; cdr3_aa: CASSYTTASHEQYF
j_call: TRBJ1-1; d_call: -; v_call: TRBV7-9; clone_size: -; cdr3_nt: TGTGCCAGCAGCCCCCCTGACCGGGCTGAAGCTTTCTTT; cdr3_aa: CASSPPDRAEAFF
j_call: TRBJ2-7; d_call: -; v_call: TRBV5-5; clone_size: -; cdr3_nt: TGTGCCAGCAGCTGGGATGGCAGGTCAATCTCCTACGAGCAGTACTTC; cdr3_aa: CASSWDGRSISYEQYF
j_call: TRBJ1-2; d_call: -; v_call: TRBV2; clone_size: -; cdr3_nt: TGTGCCAGCAGTGAAAGCCAGAACTATGGCTACACCTTC; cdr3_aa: CASSESQNYGYTF
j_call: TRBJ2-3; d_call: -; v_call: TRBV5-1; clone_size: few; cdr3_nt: TGCGCCAGCAGCTTGGAGGGGGGGCCCGGAGATACGCAGTATTTT; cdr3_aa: CASSLEGGPGDTQYF
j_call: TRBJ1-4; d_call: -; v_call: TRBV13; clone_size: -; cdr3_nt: TGTGCCAGCAGCACCCGGGACGGTAATGAAAAACTGTTTTTT; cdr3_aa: CASSTRDGNEKLFF
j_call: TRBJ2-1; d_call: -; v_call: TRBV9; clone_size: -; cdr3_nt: TGTGCCAGCAGCGTAGCTAGGGACGGAGGGTCTAATGAGCAGTTCTTC; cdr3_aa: CASSVARDGGSNEQFF